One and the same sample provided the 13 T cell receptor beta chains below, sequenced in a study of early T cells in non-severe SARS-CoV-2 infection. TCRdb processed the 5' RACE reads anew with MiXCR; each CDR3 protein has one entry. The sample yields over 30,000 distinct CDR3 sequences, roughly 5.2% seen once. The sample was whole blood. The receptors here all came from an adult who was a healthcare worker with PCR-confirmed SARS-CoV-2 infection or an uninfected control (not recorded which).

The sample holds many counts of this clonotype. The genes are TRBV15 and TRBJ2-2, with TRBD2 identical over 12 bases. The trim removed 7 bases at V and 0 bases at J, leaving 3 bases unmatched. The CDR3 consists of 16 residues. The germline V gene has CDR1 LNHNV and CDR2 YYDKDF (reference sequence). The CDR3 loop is CATTGLAGTNTGELFF. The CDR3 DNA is TGTGCCACCACCGGACTAGCGGGGACGAACACCGGGGAGCTGTTTTTT. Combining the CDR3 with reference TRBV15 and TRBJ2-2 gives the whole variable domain DAMVIQNPRYQVTQFGKPVTLSCSQTLNHNVMYWYQQKSSQAPKLLFHYYDKDFNNEADTPDNFQSRRPNTSFCFLDIRSPGLGDTAMYLCATTGLAGTNTGELFFGEGSRLTVL.

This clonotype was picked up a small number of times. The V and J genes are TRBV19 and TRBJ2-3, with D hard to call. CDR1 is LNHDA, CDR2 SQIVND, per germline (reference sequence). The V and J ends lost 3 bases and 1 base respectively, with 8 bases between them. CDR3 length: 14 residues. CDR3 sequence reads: CASSIQAGTDTQYF. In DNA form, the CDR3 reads TGTGCCAGTAGTATTCAGGCAGGCACAGATACGCAGTATTTT.

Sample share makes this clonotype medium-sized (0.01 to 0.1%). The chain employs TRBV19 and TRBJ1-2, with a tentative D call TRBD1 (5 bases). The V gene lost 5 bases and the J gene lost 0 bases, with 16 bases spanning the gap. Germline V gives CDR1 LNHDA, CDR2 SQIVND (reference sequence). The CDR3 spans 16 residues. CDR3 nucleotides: TGTGCCAGTAGTCCGGGACCGAGACCTTCTAACTATGGCTACACCTTC. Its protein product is CASSPGPRPSNYGYTF. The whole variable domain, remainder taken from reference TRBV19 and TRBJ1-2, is DGGITQSPKYLFRKEGQNVTLSCEQNLNHDAMYWYRQDPGQGLRLIYYSQIVNDFQKGDIAEGYSVSREKKESFPLTVTSAQKNPTAFYLCASSPGPRPSNYGYTFGSGTRLTVV.

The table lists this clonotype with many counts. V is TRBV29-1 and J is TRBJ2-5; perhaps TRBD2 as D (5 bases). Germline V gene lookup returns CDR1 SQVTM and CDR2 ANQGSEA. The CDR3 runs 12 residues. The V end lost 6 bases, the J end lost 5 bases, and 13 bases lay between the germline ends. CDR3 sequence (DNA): TGCAGCGTAACTCGGGGTCGGGAGACCCAGTACTTC. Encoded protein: CSVTRGRETQYF.

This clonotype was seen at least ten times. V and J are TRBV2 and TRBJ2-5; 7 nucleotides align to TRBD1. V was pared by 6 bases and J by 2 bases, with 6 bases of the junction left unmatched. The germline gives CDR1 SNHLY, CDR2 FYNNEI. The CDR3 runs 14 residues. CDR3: CASREGQSQETQYF. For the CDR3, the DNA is TGTGCCAGCAGAGAGGGACAGAGTCAAGAGACCCAGTACTTC.

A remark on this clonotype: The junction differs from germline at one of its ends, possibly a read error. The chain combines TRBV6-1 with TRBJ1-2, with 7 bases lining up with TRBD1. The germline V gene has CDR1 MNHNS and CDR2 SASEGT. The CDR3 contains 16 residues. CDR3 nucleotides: TGTGTCAGCAGGGGACAGACCGAACAGATTAACTATGGCTACACCTTC. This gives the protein CVSRGQTEQINYGYTF.

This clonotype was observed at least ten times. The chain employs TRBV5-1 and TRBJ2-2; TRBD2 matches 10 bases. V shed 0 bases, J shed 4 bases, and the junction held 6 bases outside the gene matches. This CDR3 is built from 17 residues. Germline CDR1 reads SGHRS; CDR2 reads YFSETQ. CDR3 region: CASSLVSGLAATGELFF. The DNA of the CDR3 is TGCGCCAGCAGCTTGGTTTCAGGACTAGCGGCCACCGGGGAGCTGTTTTTT.

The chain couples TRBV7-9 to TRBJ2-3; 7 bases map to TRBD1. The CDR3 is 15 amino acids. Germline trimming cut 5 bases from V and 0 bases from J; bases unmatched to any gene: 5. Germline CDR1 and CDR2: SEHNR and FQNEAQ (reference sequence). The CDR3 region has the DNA TGTGCCAGCAGCCCTACGGGACAGAGCACAGATACGCAGTATTTT. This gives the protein CASSPTGQSTDTQYF. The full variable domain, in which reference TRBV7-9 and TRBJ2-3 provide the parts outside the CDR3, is DTGVSQNPRHKITKRGQNVTFRCDPISEHNRLYWYRQTLGQGPEFLTYFQNEAQLEKSRLLSDRFSAERPKGSFSTLEIQRTEQGDSAMYLCASSPTGQSTDTQYFGPGTRLTVL.

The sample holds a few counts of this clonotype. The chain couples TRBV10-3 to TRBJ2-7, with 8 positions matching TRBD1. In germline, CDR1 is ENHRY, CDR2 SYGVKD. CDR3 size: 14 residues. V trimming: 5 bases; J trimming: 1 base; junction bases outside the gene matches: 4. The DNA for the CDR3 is TGTGCCATCAGTAGAGGACAGGGTTCCTACGAGCAGTACTTC. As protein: CAISRGQGSYEQYF.

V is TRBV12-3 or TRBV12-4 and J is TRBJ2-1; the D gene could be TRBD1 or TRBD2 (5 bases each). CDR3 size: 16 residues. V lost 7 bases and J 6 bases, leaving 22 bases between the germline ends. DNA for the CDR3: TGTGCCAGCAACCCCGGGGTGTCGAGGGGCCTCAATGAGCAGTTCTTC. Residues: CASNPGVSRGLNEQFF.

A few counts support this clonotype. CDR3 DNA: TGTGCCAGCAGTTACCCCACGGGGACCTACGAGCAGTACTTC. Its protein product is CASSYPTGTYEQYF. The chain carries TRBV6-2 or TRBV6-3 and TRBJ2-7; D perhaps matches TRBD2 (5 bases). With 2 bases removed from V and 2 bases from J, the gap between germline ends came to 10 bases. The CDR3 spans 14 residues. CDR1 is MNHEY and CDR2 is SVGEGT in the germline V gene.

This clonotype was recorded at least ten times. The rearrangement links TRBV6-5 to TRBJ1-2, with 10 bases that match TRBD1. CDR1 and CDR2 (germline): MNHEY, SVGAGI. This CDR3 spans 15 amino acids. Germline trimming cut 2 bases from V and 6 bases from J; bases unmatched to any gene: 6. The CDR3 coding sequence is TGTGCCAGCAGTTACGGGGACAGGGGAGGAAATGGCTACACCTTC. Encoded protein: CASSYGDRGGNGYTF.

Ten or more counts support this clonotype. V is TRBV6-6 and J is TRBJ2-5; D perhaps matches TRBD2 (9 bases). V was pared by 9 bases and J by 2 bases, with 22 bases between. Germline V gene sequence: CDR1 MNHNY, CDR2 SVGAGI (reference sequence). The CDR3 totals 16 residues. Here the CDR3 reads CASRQGFSGGQETQYF. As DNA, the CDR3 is TGTGCCAGTAGACAGGGGTTTAGCGGGGGACAAGAGACCCAGTACTTC.